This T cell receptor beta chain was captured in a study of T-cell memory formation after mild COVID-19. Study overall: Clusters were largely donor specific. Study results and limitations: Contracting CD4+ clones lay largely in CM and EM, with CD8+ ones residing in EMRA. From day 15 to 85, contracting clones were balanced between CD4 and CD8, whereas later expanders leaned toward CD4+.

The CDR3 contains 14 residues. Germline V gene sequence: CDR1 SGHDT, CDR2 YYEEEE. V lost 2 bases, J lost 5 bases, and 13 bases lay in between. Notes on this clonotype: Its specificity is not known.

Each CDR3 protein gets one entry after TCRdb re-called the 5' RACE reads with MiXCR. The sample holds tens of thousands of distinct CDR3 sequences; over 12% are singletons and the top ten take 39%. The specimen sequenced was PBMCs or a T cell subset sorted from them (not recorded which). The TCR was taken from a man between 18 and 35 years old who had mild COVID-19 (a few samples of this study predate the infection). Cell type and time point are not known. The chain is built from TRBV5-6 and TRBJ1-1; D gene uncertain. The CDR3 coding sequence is TGTGCCAGCAGCTTTGGGATAACGGATACTGAAGCTTTCTTT. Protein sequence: CASSFGITDTEAFF.